This TCR beta chain was identified in a study of T-cell reconstitution after alpha-beta-depleted transplantation in children. Unique molecular identifiers featured in how the TCRbeta library was prepared. TCRdb independently ran MiXCR on the PCR reads; one entry per CDR3 protein. The sample lists a few hundred thousand distinct CDR3 sequences, roughly 12% occurring once. Germline CDR1 and CDR2: SQVTM and ANQGSEA. V trimming: 5 bases; J trimming: 7 bases; junction bases outside the gene matches: 10. CDR3 length equals 13 residues. There are many counts of this clonotype. Its antigen remains unknown. Regarding the study as a whole: Several patients had high TCRbeta diversity at day 60; it came from surviving recipient T cells and thymic progenitors. At around two months after transplant, the alpha-beta T cells were reportedly derived from several hundred expanded clones that came from non-depleted graft cells. The main origin of T-cell counts and diversity one year after transplant was newly produced T cells.

The receptor was isolated from a male patient aged 2-15 years who had a stem cell transplant for chronic granulomatous disease, so the T cells may come from the graft donor. The chain has TRBV29-1 and TRBJ1-2, with 7 nucleotides matching TRBD1. The source was peripheral blood, collected 180 days after TCRalphabeta/CD19-depleted stem cell transplant. The CDR3 here is CSVLQGFAGGYTF. The CDR3 DNA sequence: TGCAGCGTTCTACAGGGGTTTGCGGGTGGCTACACCTTC. The variable domain in full, with the rest retrieved from reference TRBV29-1 and TRBJ1-2, is SAVISQKPSRDICQRGTSLTIQCQVDSQVTMMFWYRQQPGQSLTLIATANQGSEATYESGFVIDKFPISRPNLTFSTLTVSNMSPEDSSIYLCSVLQGFAGGYTFGSGTRLTVV.